Listed here are 29 T cell receptor beta chains from one sample, sequenced in a study of CD8 T cells in ankylosing spondylitis. TCRdb called the 5' RACE reads again in MiXCR, with one record for every CDR3 protein. The table includes approximately 140,000 distinct CDR3 sequences, about 8% detected once. Sequenced material: synovial fluid, either unsorted or a sorted T cell fraction (not recorded which). The receptor source for this set is a male donor with ankylosing spondylitis.

This clonotype was counted a few times. The chain has TRBV12-3 or TRBV12-4 and TRBJ1-1; D not resolved. The CDR3 contains 14 residues. Trimming removed 5 bases from V and 3 bases from J, with 13 bases in between. The CDR3, as DNA: TGTGCCAGCAGTCCCTCGGCCGTGGACACTGAAGCTTTCTTT. Protein: CASSPSAVDTEAFF.

The J gene is TRBJ1-6, the V gene TRBV30, with D hard to call. The ends were cut back, 2 bases at V and 7 bases at J, with 12 bases in the middle. The CDR3 sequence is 14 residues long. Germline CDR1 is GTSNPN and CDR2 is SVGIG (reference sequence). CDR3 in amino acids: CAWSPPQANSPLHF. In nucleotides, the CDR3 is TGTGCCTGGAGTCCCCCGCAGGCAAATTCACCCCTCCACTTT.

This chain joins TRBV20-1 and TRBJ1-1; D remains ambiguous. This CDR3 spans 12 amino acids. Per the germline V gene, CDR1 is DFQATT and CDR2 is SNEGSKA (reference sequence). CDR3 DNA sequence: TGCAGCTCGCCAGGTAGGAACACTGAAGCTTTCTTT. This translates into CSSPGRNTEAFF.

This clonotype was observed a handful of times. J is TRBJ2-7 and V is TRBV28; D remains ambiguous. V was shortened by 3 bases and J by 3 bases, with 9 bases between the two germline ends. This CDR3 has 13 amino acids. Germline V lookup: CDR1 MDHEN, CDR2 SYDVKM. The CDR3 region is CASSFLVYYEQYF. CDR3 DNA: TGTGCCAGCAGTTTTTTAGTTTACTACGAGCAGTACTTC.

This chain connects TRBV6-1 to TRBJ1-5; 8 nucleotides align to TRBD1. The CDR3 spans 13 residues. Germline-derived CDR1 and CDR2 are MNHNS and SASEGT. V gave up 11 bases and J gave up 0 bases; unmatched junction bases: 3. CDR3 coding DNA: TGTGCCGGACAGGGCAATAGCAATCAGCCCCAGCATTTT. Amino acid sequence: CAGQGNSNQPQHF.

In this sample, this clonotype turned up many times. The V gene is TRBV7-2, the J gene TRBJ2-2; unclear D gene. Germline CDR1 is SGHTA and CDR2 is FQGNSA. The CDR3 totals 15 residues. V gave up 3 bases and J gave up 2 bases, with 10 bases separating them. CDR3 coding DNA: TGTGCCAGCAGCTTCGGGCTACACAACACCGGGGAGCTGTTTTTT. Protein product: CASSFGLHNTGELFF.

This clonotype has at least ten counts. The CDR3: CASSSSSNRGNSPLHF. DNA of the CDR3: TGTGCCAGCAGCTCCTCATCGAACAGGGGGAATTCACCCCTCCACTTT. V and J are TRBV5-6 and TRBJ1-6; 8 bases align to TRBD1. J lost 7 bases, V lost 3 bases, and 9 bases had no gene match. CDR3 length: 16 amino acids. Germline V gene data show CDR1 as SGHDT and CDR2 as YYEEEE.

This clonotype was counted at least ten times. The J gene is TRBJ2-1, the V gene TRBV6-2 or TRBV6-3; weak D call: TRBD1 (6 bases). Germline CDR1 MNHEY, CDR2 SVGEGT. This CDR3 is built from 15 residues. V lost 2 bases and J 10 bases, leaving 18 bases between the germline ends. DNA for the CDR3: TGTGCCAGCAGTTACACCGGGACACTTGCGAAGGAGCAGTTCTTC. This sequence encodes CASSYTGTLAKEQFF.

The chain recombines TRBV9 with TRBJ2-5; D is undetermined. Germline CDR1 SGDLS, CDR2 YYNGEE. Trimming took 4 bases from V and 4 from J, leaving 11 bases between them. The CDR3 runs to 13 residues. The CDR3 DNA follows: TGTGCCAGCAGCCCTTTTTCAGCAGAGACCCAGTACTTC. This encodes CASSPFSAETQYF.

This clonotype has a count of ten or more. This chain joins TRBV3-1 and TRBJ1-1; unclear D gene. The CDR3 loop spans 12 amino acids. V lost 2 bases and J lost 7, with 8 bases in between. Germline V lookup: CDR1 LGHDT, CDR2 YNNKEL (reference sequence). The CDR3 spells CASSQRRNEAFF. The CDR3 DNA is TGTGCCAGCAGCCAAAGGAGGAATGAAGCTTTCTTT.

The CDR3 DNA sequence: TGTGCCAGCAGCTTCGACGGGCTGAACACTGAAGCTTTCTTT. Translated, it gives CASSFDGLNTEAFF. This sequence joins TRBV5-6 and TRBJ1-1; D is undetermined. The V end was cut by 2 bases, the J end by 0 bases, with 8 bases between. CDR1 is SGHDT and CDR2 is YYEEEE in the germline V gene. The CDR3 has 14 residues.

The chain recombines TRBV28 with TRBJ1-2; D is perhaps TRBD1 (5 bases). The CDR3 has 16 residues. V dropped 2 bases and J dropped 6 bases, with 19 bases sitting between them. Looked up from germline, CDR1 is MDHEN and CDR2 is SYDVKM. Written as DNA, the CDR3 is TGTGCCAGCAGTTTAGGGTCCATACAGGAGTACCATGGCTACACCTTC. The encoded protein is CASSLGSIQEYHGYTF.

This sequence joins TRBV7-9 and TRBJ2-1; D is unclear. V shed 2 bases and J shed 0 bases, with 8 bases lying between them. This CDR3 contains 15 residues. Germline CDR1 is SEHNR and CDR2 is FQNEAQ (reference sequence). The CDR3 DNA reads as TGTGCCAGCAGCTTAATGAGAAGCTCCTACAATGAGCAGTTCTTC. Translating it yields CASSLMRSSYNEQFF.

This clonotype was observed at least ten times. This sequence joins TRBV27 and TRBJ2-1; weak D call: TRBD2 (6 bases). The germline V gene has CDR1 MNHEY and CDR2 SMNVEV (reference sequence). CDR3 length: 14 amino acids. V was shortened by 10 bases and J by 4 bases, with 17 bases between the two germline ends. The CDR3 region is CAISRASEYNEQFF. For the CDR3, the DNA is TGTGCCATCTCTCGGGCTAGCGAGTACAATGAGCAGTTCTTC.

This rearrangement joins TRBV14 to TRBJ2-7; D unresolved. This CDR3 spans 15 amino acids. V dropped 0 bases and J dropped 6 bases, with 15 bases sitting between them. Germline CDR1 SGHDN, CDR2 FVKESK. CDR3 amino acids: CASSQDWSPSREQYF. CDR3 bases: TGTGCCAGCAGCCAAGATTGGAGCCCTTCCCGCGAGCAGTACTTC. The whole variable domain, remainder taken from reference TRBV14 and TRBJ2-7, is EAGVTQFPSHSVIEKGQTVTLRCDPISGHDNLYWYRRVMGKEIKFLLHFVKESKQDESGMPNNRFLAERTGGTYSTLKVQPAELEDSGVYFCASSQDWSPSREQYFGPGTRLTVT.

This clonotype was picked up a small number of times. The rearrangement links TRBV30 to TRBJ2-6, with D perhaps assigned TRBD1 or TRBD2 (5 bases each). The CDR3 has 14 residues. V was trimmed by 8 bases and J by 0 bases, leaving 11 bases between them. CDR1 is GTSNPN and CDR2 is SVGIG in the germline V gene (reference sequence). CDR3 coding DNA: TGTGCCGGGGGACGGACCTCTGGGGCCAACGTCCTGACTTTC. Translating it yields CAGGRTSGANVLTF.

The rearrangement joins TRBV5-1 to TRBJ2-1; D remains ambiguous. The CDR3 is 15 residues long. The V gene's germline CDR1 is SGHRS and CDR2 YFSETQ. The V end lost 0 bases, the J end lost 8 bases, and 15 bases lay between the germline ends. This chain's CDR3 is CASSLEGRSGDEQFF. Here the CDR3 DNA reads TGCGCCAGCAGCTTGGAGGGTCGGTCTGGCGATGAGCAGTTCTTC.

This clonotype was seen many times. The chain has TRBV5-1 and TRBJ2-2, with 11 nucleotides matching TRBD2. Per germline, CDR1 SGHRS and CDR2 YFSETQ. CDR3 length: 16 amino acids. J was trimmed by 3 bases and V by 4 bases; bases with no gene match: 5. CDR3: CASSPGTSGYTGELFF. CDR3 nucleotides: TGCGCCAGCAGCCCTGGGACTAGCGGTTACACCGGGGAGCTGTTTTTT. The full variable domain, completed using reference TRBV5-1 and TRBJ2-2, is KAGVTQTPRYLIKTRGQQVTLSCSPISGHRSVSWYQQTPGQGLQFLFEYFSETQRNKGNFPGRFSGRQFSNSRSEMNVSTLELGDSALYLCASSPGTSGYTGELFFGEGSRLTVL.

This clonotype turned up a few times. The J gene is TRBJ2-5, the V gene TRBV6-1; possibly TRBD2 for D (5 bases). The CDR3 totals 14 residues. CDR1 MNHNS and CDR2 SASEGT come from the germline V gene. V lost 0 bases and J 5 bases, leaving 10 bases between the germline ends. The CDR3 DNA sequence: TGTGCCAGCAGTGAAGCGAGCTGGAGGGAGACCCAGTACTTC. It is translated as CASSEASWRETQYF.

This clonotype appeared many times. V usage is TRBV9 and J usage is TRBJ1-2; tentatively, D is TRBD1 (5 bases). V lost 4 bases and J lost 4, with 14 bases in between. The CDR3 is made up of 14 amino acids. Germline assignment: CDR1 SGDLS and CDR2 YYNGEE. The CDR3 DNA follows: TGTGCCAGCAGCCCCCGGGGGGGAACCTATGGCTACACCTTC. Its translation: CASSPRGGTYGYTF.

This clonotype was counted ten times or more. The chain combines TRBV6-2 or TRBV6-3 with TRBJ2-1; D perhaps matches TRBD1 (5 bases). Germline loops: CDR1 MNHEY, CDR2 SVGEGT. The V end lost 7 bases, the J end lost 10 bases, and 14 bases lay between the germline ends. The CDR3 consists of 12 residues. DNA of the CDR3: TGTGCCAGCATGGCAGGGTCTCCAGAGCAGTTCTTC. Amino acid sequence: CASMAGSPEQFF.

The chain uses TRBV20-1 and TRBJ2-2, with D unclear. The CDR3 is 14 amino acids. CDR1 and CDR2 (germline): DFQATT, SNEGSKA (reference sequence). This CDR3 reads CSALGPLNTGELFF. Here the CDR3 DNA reads TGCAGCGCTCTCGGACCCCTGAACACCGGGGAGCTGTTTTTT.

This clonotype was seen repeatedly, ten times or more. This rearrangement joins TRBV24-1 to TRBJ1-1; 9 bases agree with TRBD1. V shed 5 bases, J shed 0 bases, and the junction held 15 bases outside the gene matches. The CDR3 has 19 residues. In germline, CDR1 is KGHDR, CDR2 SFDVKD. CDR3 DNA sequence: TGTGCCACCAGTGCCACCCCCGGGACAGGGATCCACATGAACACTGAAGCTTTCTTT. It translates to CATSATPGTGIHMNTEAFF.

V usage is TRBV5-1 and J usage is TRBJ1-3; D perhaps matches TRBD1 (5 bases). The CDR3 is 15 residues long. Germline-derived CDR1 and CDR2 are SGHRS and YFSETQ. V was shortened by 1 base and J by 2 bases, with 10 bases between the two germline ends. The CDR3 is CASSLYSGTGNTIYF. The DNA for the CDR3 is TGCGCCAGCAGCTTGTATTCAGGGACTGGAAACACCATATATTTT. Supplemented by reference TRBV5-1 and TRBJ1-3, the full variable domain reads KAGVTQTPRYLIKTRGQQVTLSCSPISGHRSVSWYQQTPGQGLQFLFEYFSETQRNKGNFPGRFSGRQFSNSRSEMNVSTLELGDSALYLCASSLYSGTGNTIYFGEGSWLTVV.

This rearrangement joins TRBV19 to TRBJ2-3, with 7 bases lining up with TRBD1. CDR3 length: 15 amino acids. J lost 1 base, V lost 8 bases, and 9 bases had no gene match. Per germline, CDR1 LNHDA and CDR2 SQIVND (reference sequence). The CDR3 region has the DNA TGTGCCAGTTCTAGGGGGCAAGGGCGCACAGATACGCAGTATTTT. This sequence encodes CASSRGQGRTDTQYF. Full variable domain (missing parts from reference TRBV19 and TRBJ2-3): DGGITQSPKYLFRKEGQNVTLSCEQNLNHDAMYWYRQDPGQGLRLIYYSQIVNDFQKGDIAEGYSVSREKKESFPLTVTSAQKNPTAFYLCASSRGQGRTDTQYFGPGTRLTVL.

At least ten counts were recorded for this clonotype. This rearrangement joins TRBV12-3 or TRBV12-4 to TRBJ2-5; no reliable D call. This CDR3 is 15 amino acids long. Trimming shortened V by 2 bases and J by 5 bases, and 15 bases separated the two germline ends. The CDR3 loop reads CASSLSSRLGETQYF. DNA for the CDR3: TGTGCCAGCAGTTTAAGTAGCAGGCTGGGGGAGACCCAGTACTTC.

A few counts support this clonotype. The chain couples TRBV4-3 to TRBJ2-5, with no clear D. Trimming shortened V by 1 base and J by 6 bases, and 12 bases separated the two germline ends. Germline V gene data show CDR1 as LGHNA and CDR2 as YSLEER. The CDR3 consists of 14 residues. The CDR3 protein is CASSQGSEIKTQYF. CDR3 nucleotide sequence: TGCGCCAGCAGCCAAGGATCGGAAATCAAGACCCAGTACTTC.

This clonotype appeared many times. The chain has TRBV6-1 and TRBJ2-7; maybe TRBD2 (5 bases). V lost 0 bases, J lost 7 bases, and 10 bases lay in between. Germline V gene data show CDR1 as MNHNS and CDR2 as SASEGT. The CDR3 runs 13 residues. CDR3 region: CASSEARPGEQYF. In DNA, the CDR3 is TGTGCCAGCAGTGAAGCTCGGCCGGGAGAGCAGTACTTC.

This clonotype was counted between two and nine times. The rearrangement uses TRBV28 and TRBJ1-6; D gene unclear. Trimming left V 5 bases short and J 8 bases short, with 16 bases between. The CDR3 is made up of 15 amino acids. The V gene's germline CDR1 is MDHEN and CDR2 SYDVKM. The CDR3 protein is CASSTPSESHSPLHF. Written as DNA, the CDR3 is TGTGCCAGCAGTACCCCTTCGGAGAGTCATTCACCCCTCCACTTT.